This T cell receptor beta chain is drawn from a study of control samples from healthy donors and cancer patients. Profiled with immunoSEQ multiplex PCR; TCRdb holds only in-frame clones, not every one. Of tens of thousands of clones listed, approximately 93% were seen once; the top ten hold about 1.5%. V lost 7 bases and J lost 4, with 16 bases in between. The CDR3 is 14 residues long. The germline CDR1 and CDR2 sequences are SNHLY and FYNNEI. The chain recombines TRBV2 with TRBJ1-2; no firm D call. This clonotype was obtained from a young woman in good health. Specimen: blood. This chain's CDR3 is CASTSPKTSYGYTF. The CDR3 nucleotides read TGTGCCAGCACGTCCCCCAAAACGAGCTATGGCTACACCTTC.